Presented here are 27 T cell receptor beta chains from one specimen sequenced in a study of CD8+ T cells in alopecia areata. After isolation, RNA underwent reverse transcription to generate cDNA as the sequencing template. This table comes from immunoSEQ multiplex PCR, and its TCRdb copy is limited to in-frame clones, with some not included. The data show approximately 180,000 clones, with 60% seen just once and approximately 1% held by the top ten. Treatment denoted: oral pan-JAK inhibitor, 5-10 mg twice daily. The sequences come from CD4+ T cells sorted from blood, collected at week 24, from a patient treated with tofacitinib. Receptors originate from a human donor with alopecia areata.

The genes are TRBV29-1 and TRBJ2-1, with 8 bases identical to TRBD2. V shed 5 bases and J 1 base; nucleotides not matched to a gene: 7. This CDR3 spans 15 amino acids. Germline CDR1 and CDR2: SQVTM and ANQGSEA. The CDR3 spells CSVYPGLGSYNEQFF. For the CDR3, the DNA is TGCAGCGTTTACCCGGGACTAGGGTCCTACAATGAGCAGTTCTTC.

The CDR3 nucleotides read TGTGCCACCAAGTCAACGCTCTTAGAAACAGATACGCAGTATTTT. It is translated as CATKSTLLETDTQYF. The chain links TRBV15 to TRBJ2-3; the D is unclear. This CDR3 contains 15 residues. CDR1 and CDR2 from the germline V gene are LNHNV and YYDKDF (reference sequence). V was pared by 7 bases and J by 3 bases, with 17 bases between.

The gene calls are TRBV29-1 and TRBJ2-1, with D possibly matching TRBD2 (5 bases). V lost 7 bases, J lost 10 bases, and 11 bases lay in between. Germline-derived CDR1 and CDR2 are SQVTM and ANQGSEA. This CDR3 is 10 amino acids long. The CDR3 DNA reads TGCAGCGCCATCCCGGGAGAGCAGTTCTTC. Translation gives CSAIPGEQFF.

V usage is TRBV6-5 and J usage is TRBJ2-1, with TRBD2 identical over 7 bases. The CDR3 runs to 14 residues. CDR1 and CDR2 (germline): MNHEY, SVGAGI. V lost 7 bases, J lost 4 bases, and 7 bases stayed unmatched. The CDR3 DNA is TGTGCCAGCACTGGGGCGGGAGATTACAATGAGCAGTTCTTC. It translates to CASTGAGDYNEQFF.

This clone was detected only a few times. The V call is TRBV10-3, the J call TRBJ2-1, with no clear D. CDR3 size: 13 residues. Germline V CDR1 and CDR2: ENHRY, SYGVKD. V lost 2 bases and J 9 bases, leaving 11 bases between the germline ends. CDR3: CAISEKLSGEQFF. CDR3 bases: TGTGCCATCAGTGAGAAGCTTTCTGGTGAGCAGTTCTTC.

The chain has TRBV27 and TRBJ1-1; no clear D gene. This CDR3 contains 15 residues. Trimming removed 3 bases from V and 0 bases from J, with 11 bases in between. Germline V gene sequence: CDR1 MNHEY, CDR2 SMNVEV (reference sequence). The CDR3 region is CASSFLPLVNTEAFF. CDR3 DNA sequence: TGTGCCAGCAGTTTTCTTCCCCTGGTGAACACTGAAGCTTTCTTT.

This rearrangement joins TRBV30 to TRBJ1-2; no clear D gene. There are 13 residues in the CDR3. CDR1 is GTSNPN, CDR2 SVGIG, per germline (reference sequence). Trimming stripped 6 bases from V and 7 bases from J, with 18 bases between. CDR3 protein: CACQGQVLGGYTF. DNA of the CDR3: TGTGCCTGTCAAGGGCAAGTCTTGGGTGGCTACACCTTC.

This clone was seen just once. This chain links TRBV5-8 with TRBJ2-4; 9 bases are a match to TRBD2. Losses at the gene ends were 4 bases for V and 6 bases for J; bases not matched to a gene: 8. CDR3 length: 15 residues. Germline V gives CDR1 SGHTS, CDR2 YDEGEE. CDR3 coding DNA: TGTGCCAGCAGCCCTATGGGACTAGCTGGAAACATTCAGTACTTC. This sequence encodes CASSPMGLAGNIQYF.

A few counts support this clone. The CDR3 spells CASSAFGGGSYNEQFF. The CDR3 region has the DNA TGTGCCAGCAGCGCATTTGGCGGGGGGTCCTACAATGAGCAGTTCTTC. The chain couples TRBV9 to TRBJ2-1, with 8 positions matching TRBD2. Germline V gene data show CDR1 as SGDLS and CDR2 as YYNGEE. CDR3 length: 16 residues. The junction had 6 bases not matched to a gene; V was cut back by 3 bases and J by 1 base.

The gene calls are TRBV19 and TRBJ1-1; D ambiguous. The V and J ends lost 5 bases and 3 bases respectively, with 10 bases between them. CDR1 is LNHDA and CDR2 is SQIVND in the germline V gene (reference sequence). The CDR3 spans 13 residues. The CDR3 sequence is CASSSRWDTEAFF. CDR3 in DNA: TGTGCCAGTAGTTCCCGGTGGGACACTGAAGCTTTCTTT.

V is TRBV27 and J is TRBJ1-5, with a tentative D call TRBD1 (6 bases). The V gene lost 5 bases and the J gene lost 7 bases, with 15 bases spanning the gap. The CDR3 sequence is 14 residues long. From germline, CDR1 is MNHEY and CDR2 SMNVEV (reference sequence). The CDR3 sequence is CASSPDRLLQPQHF. The CDR3 region has the DNA TGTGCCAGCAGTCCAGACAGGCTGCTGCAGCCCCAGCATTTT.

This rearrangement joins TRBV10-1 to TRBJ2-5, with a weak D call TRBD1 (6 bases). V was pared by 4 bases and J by 1 base, with 7 bases between. CDR1 and CDR2 from the germline V gene are WNHNN and SYGVQD (reference sequence). The CDR3 has 13 amino acids. CDR3 in amino acids: CASSGQVQETQYF. The DNA for the CDR3 is TGCGCCAGCAGTGGACAGGTCCAAGAGACCCAGTACTTC.

A few counts support this clone. DNA for the CDR3: TGTGCCAGCAGACCAAAGGGGAGGCAGCCCCAGCATTTT. Residues: CASRPKGRQPQHF. V usage is TRBV27 and J usage is TRBJ1-5, with a weak D call TRBD1 (5 bases). The CDR3 extends over 13 amino acids. Trimming cost V 6 bases and J 7 bases, with 13 bases left between them. Per germline, CDR1 MNHEY and CDR2 SMNVEV (reference sequence).

The chain recombines TRBV27 with TRBJ2-6; 10 bases line up with TRBD1. The CDR3 has 18 residues. The V segment lost 2 bases and the J segment 1 base; nucleotides outside the gene matches: 5. Germline V gene lookup returns CDR1 MNHEY and CDR2 SMNVEV (reference sequence). This chain's CDR3 is CASSLIPGQGSGANVLTF. Written as DNA, the CDR3 is TGTGCCAGCAGTTTAATCCCGGGACAGGGGTCTGGGGCCAACGTCCTGACTTTC.

The V call is TRBV6-5, the J call TRBJ1-2, with D unresolved. Germline-derived CDR1 and CDR2 are MNHEY and SVGAGI. The CDR3 is 14 residues long. V was cut by 5 bases and J by 2 bases, with 12 bases left in between. The CDR3 spells CASSPSGKNYGYTF. CDR3 bases: TGTGCCAGCAGTCCTTCGGGCAAGAACTATGGCTACACCTTC.

This chain links TRBV5-1 with TRBJ2-3; 14 nucleotides match TRBD2. This CDR3 is 16 amino acids long. V was pared by 4 bases and J by 4 bases, with 5 bases of the junction left unmatched. In germline, CDR1 is SGHRS, CDR2 YFSETQ. CDR3 amino acids: CASSPGTSGGADTQYF. The CDR3 DNA sequence: TGCGCCAGCAGCCCGGGGACTAGCGGGGGCGCAGATACGCAGTATTTT.

This clone was seen only a few times. This sequence joins TRBV29-1 and TRBJ1-4; D gene uncertain. From germline, CDR1 is SQVTM and CDR2 ANQGSEA. CDR3 length equals 12 residues. V was pared by 4 bases and J by 8 bases, with 11 bases between. CDR3: CSVAEIGEKLFF. The DNA for the CDR3 is TGCAGCGTTGCCGAAATTGGCGAAAAACTGTTTTTT.

The rearrangement links TRBV20-1 to TRBJ2-5; D unresolved. Trimming took 3 bases from V and 0 from J, leaving 2 bases between them. The length of the CDR3 is 11 residues. Germline CDR1 and CDR2: DFQATT and SNEGSKA (reference sequence). The CDR3 bases are TGCAGTGCTAGTAACCAAGAGACCCAGTACTTC. Protein: CSASNQETQYF.

The CDR3 nucleotides read TGTGCCTGGAGTGTACCGGGAGGTATCGCAGATACGCAGTATTTT. Translating it yields CAWSVPGGIADTQYF. The chain links TRBV30 to TRBJ2-3; 7 bases are a match to TRBD2. J was trimmed by 4 bases and V by 0 bases; bases with no gene match: 7. CDR1 and CDR2 from the germline V gene are GTSNPN and SVGIG (reference sequence). The CDR3 extends over 15 amino acids.

The chain uses TRBV12-5 and TRBJ2-1; no reliable D call. CDR3 length: 13 amino acids. Trimming took off 2 bases at V and 3 bases at J, with 5 bases between the two ends. Germline values: CDR1 LGHNT, CDR2 FRNRAP. Written as DNA, the CDR3 is TGTGCTAGTGGTTTGTCCAACTACAATGAGCAGTTCTTC. The encoded protein is CASGLSNYNEQFF. The full variable domain, in which reference TRBV12-5 and TRBJ2-1 provide the parts outside the CDR3, is DARVTQTPRHKVTEMGQEVTMRCQPILGHNTVFWYRQTMMQGLELLAYFRNRAPLDDSGMPKDRFSAEMPDATLATLKIQPSEPRDSAVYFCASGLSNYNEQFFGPGTRLTVL.

This clone was seen only a few times. This chain uses TRBV7-2 with TRBJ2-7; D is possibly TRBD1 or TRBD2 (5 bases each). The CDR3 is 13 amino acids. Trimming removed 6 bases from V and 2 bases from J, with 11 bases in between. Germline lookup yields CDR1 SGHTA and CDR2 FQGNSA. CDR3 sequence: CASSPGRAYEQYF. The CDR3 DNA reads TGTGCCAGCAGTCCGGGACGGGCCTACGAGCAGTACTTC.

The V gene is TRBV6-6, the J gene TRBJ1-6, with 9 bases aligning to TRBD1. Germline V gives CDR1 MNHNY, CDR2 SVGAGI (reference sequence). Trimming cost V 5 bases and J 7 bases; bases outside gene matches: 3. The CDR3 spans 14 residues. The CDR3 bases are TGTGCCAGCAGTACAGGGACAGGGAATTCACCCCTCCACTTT. Translating it yields CASSTGTGNSPLHF.

The rearrangement links TRBV30 to TRBJ2-7; D possibly corresponds to TRBD1 (5 bases). CDR1 and CDR2 from the germline V gene are GTSNPN and SVGIG (reference sequence). Trimming took off 3 bases at V and 0 bases at J, with 6 bases between the two ends. This CDR3 is built from 12 residues. The CDR3 DNA sequence: TGTGCCTGGAGAGACAGCTCCTACGAGCAGTACTTC. It translates to CAWRDSSYEQYF.

The CDR3 DNA follows: TGTGCCAGTAGTGCAGGAGCAAAGGATCAGCCCCAGCATTTT. This gives the protein CASSAGAKDQPQHF. The chain recombines TRBV19 with TRBJ1-5, with D hard to call. The ends were cut back, 5 bases at V and 5 bases at J, with 13 bases in the middle. The CDR3 sequence is 14 residues long. Per the germline V gene, CDR1 is LNHDA and CDR2 is SQIVND (reference sequence).

The chain is built from TRBV29-1 and TRBJ1-2; D uncertain. Between the trimmed V and J ends, which lost 5 bases and 7 bases, there was a span of 11 bases. Per germline, CDR1 SQVTM and CDR2 ANQGSEA. CDR3 size: 11 residues. The CDR3 spells CSVKYSRGYTF. The DNA for the CDR3 is TGCAGCGTTAAGTATTCGCGTGGCTACACCTTC.

The genes are TRBV2 and TRBJ2-3; TRBD1 agrees at 7 bases. The CDR3 spans 14 residues. Germline CDR1 SNHLY, CDR2 FYNNEI. J lost 0 bases, V lost 10 bases, and 7 bases had no gene match. CDR3 residues: CATRRQGSTDTQYF. The DNA of the CDR3 is TGTGCCACCCGTAGACAGGGAAGCACAGATACGCAGTATTTT. The full variable domain, rest sourced from reference TRBV2 and TRBJ2-3, is EPEVTQTPSHQVTQMGQEVILRCVPISNHLYFYWYRQILGQKVEFLVSFYNNEISEKSEIFDDQFSVERPDGSNFTLKIRSTKLEDSAMYFCATRRQGSTDTQYFGPGTRLTVL.

This sequence joins TRBV20-1 and TRBJ1-2, with 8 bases identical to TRBD1. The CDR3 covers 11 residues. V lost 7 bases, J lost 8 bases, and 6 bases stayed unmatched. Germline CDR1 DFQATT, CDR2 SNEGSKA (reference sequence). As DNA, the CDR3 is TGCAGTGGAAACGACAGGGGCGGCTACACCTTC. This gives the protein CSGNDRGGYTF.